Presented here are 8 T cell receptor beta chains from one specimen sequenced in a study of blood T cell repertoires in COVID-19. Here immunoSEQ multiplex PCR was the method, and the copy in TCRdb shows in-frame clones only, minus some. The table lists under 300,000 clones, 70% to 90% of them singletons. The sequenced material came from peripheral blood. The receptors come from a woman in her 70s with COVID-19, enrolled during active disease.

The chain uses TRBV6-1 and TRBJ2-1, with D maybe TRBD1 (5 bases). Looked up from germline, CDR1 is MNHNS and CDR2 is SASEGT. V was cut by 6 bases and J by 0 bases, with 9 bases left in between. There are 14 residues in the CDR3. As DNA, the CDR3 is TGTGCCAGCAGGACAGCAGACTCCTACAATGAGCAGTTCTTC. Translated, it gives CASRTADSYNEQFF.

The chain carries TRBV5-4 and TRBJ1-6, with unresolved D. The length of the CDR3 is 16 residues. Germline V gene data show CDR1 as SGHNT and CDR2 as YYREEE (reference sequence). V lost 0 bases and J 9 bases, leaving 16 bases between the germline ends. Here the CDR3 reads CASSLAKLGASSPLHF. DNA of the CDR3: TGTGCCAGCAGCTTGGCTAAGCTGGGAGCCAGTTCACCCCTCCACTTT.

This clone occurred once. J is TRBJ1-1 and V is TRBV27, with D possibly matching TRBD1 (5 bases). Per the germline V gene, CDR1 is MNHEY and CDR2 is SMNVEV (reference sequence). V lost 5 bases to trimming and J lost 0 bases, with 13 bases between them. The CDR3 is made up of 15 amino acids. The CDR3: CASSPDSSMNTEAFF. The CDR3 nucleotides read TGTGCCAGCAGTCCAGACAGCAGCATGAACACTGAAGCTTTCTTT.

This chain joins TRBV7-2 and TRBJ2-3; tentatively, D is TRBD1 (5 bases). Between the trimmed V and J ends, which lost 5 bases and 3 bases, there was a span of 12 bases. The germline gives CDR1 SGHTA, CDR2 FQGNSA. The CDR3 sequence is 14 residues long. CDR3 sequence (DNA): TGTGCCAGCAGCCAAGGGGTAGGGACAGATACGCAGTATTTT. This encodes CASSQGVGTDTQYF.

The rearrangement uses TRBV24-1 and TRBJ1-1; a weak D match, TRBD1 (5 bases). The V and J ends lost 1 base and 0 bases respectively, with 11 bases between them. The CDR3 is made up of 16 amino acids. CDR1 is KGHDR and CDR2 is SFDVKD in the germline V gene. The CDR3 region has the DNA TGTGCCACCAGTGATTTCCCCGACAGCCTGAACACTGAAGCTTTCTTT. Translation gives CATSDFPDSLNTEAFF.

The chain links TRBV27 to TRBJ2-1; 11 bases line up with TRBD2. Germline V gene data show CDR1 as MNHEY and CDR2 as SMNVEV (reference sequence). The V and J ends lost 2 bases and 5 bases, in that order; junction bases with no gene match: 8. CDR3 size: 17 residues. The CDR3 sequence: CASSLRVAGGPHNEQFF. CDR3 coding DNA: TGTGCCAGCAGTTTAAGGGTAGCGGGGGGGCCCCACAATGAGCAGTTCTTC.

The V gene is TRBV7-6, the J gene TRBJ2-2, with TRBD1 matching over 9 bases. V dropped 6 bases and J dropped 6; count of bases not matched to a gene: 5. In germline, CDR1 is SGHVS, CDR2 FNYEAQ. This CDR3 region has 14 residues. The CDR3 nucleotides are TGTGCCAGCAGTTCCGGGACAGGGCCCGGGGAGCTGTTTTTT. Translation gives CASSSGTGPGELFF.

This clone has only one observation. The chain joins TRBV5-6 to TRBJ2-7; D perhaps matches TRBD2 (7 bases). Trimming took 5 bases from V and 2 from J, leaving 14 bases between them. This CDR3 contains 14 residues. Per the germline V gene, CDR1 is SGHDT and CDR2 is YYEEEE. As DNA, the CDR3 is TGTGCCAGCAGTGAGGGGGGGGGACCCTACGAGCAGTACTTC. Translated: CASSEGGGPYEQYF. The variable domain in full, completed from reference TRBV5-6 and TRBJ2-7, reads DAGVTQSPTHLIKTRGQQVTLRCSPKSGHDTVSWYQQALGQGPQFIFQYYEEEERQRGNFPDRFSGHQFPNYSSELNVNALLLGDSALYLCASSEGGGPYEQYFGPGTRLTVT.